This T cell receptor beta chain was retrieved from a study of blood T cell repertoires in COVID-19. Between the trimmed V and J ends, which lost 6 bases and 3 bases, there was a span of 15 bases. This CDR3 is built from 15 residues. Germline CDR1 and CDR2: MDHEN and SYDVKM. Sequencing was performed with immunoSEQ multiplex PCR; in TCRdb, only in-frame clones are kept and a portion is missing. The sample has 60,000 to 65,000 clones, 83% seen once. This receptor was taken from a man in his forties or fifties with COVID-19, enrolled during active disease. This chain joins TRBV28 and TRBJ2-4; D is ambiguous. Material for sequencing was peripheral blood. CDR3 residues: CASSRLDFYKNIQYF. In DNA, the CDR3 is TGTGCCAGCAGCCGACTGGATTTTTACAAAAACATTCAGTACTTC.